This passage covers 31 T cell receptor beta chains from one sample sequenced in a study of control samples from healthy donors and cancer patients. Assay: immunoSEQ multiplex PCR; the TCRdb copy retains only in-frame clones and omits some. The sample shows about 160,000 clones, around nine tenths of them seen only once. The sample consisted of blood. The receptors originated from a man aged 30 to 45 in good health.

This chain connects TRBV10-3 to TRBJ1-5, with D perhaps matching TRBD1 (6 bases). V was shortened by 9 bases and J by 4 bases, with 25 bases between the two germline ends. CDR1 ENHRY and CDR2 SYGVKD come from the germline V gene. The CDR3 is made up of 17 amino acids. The CDR3 sequence is CAITQNYYRELNQPQHF. DNA for the CDR3: TGTGCCATTACCCAAAACTACTACAGGGAACTGAATCAGCCCCAGCATTTT.

The rearrangement uses TRBV2 and TRBJ2-3; D is tentatively TRBD1 or TRBD2 (5 bases each). The ends were cut back, 2 bases at V and 2 bases at J, with 23 bases in the middle. The germline V gene has CDR1 SNHLY and CDR2 FYNNEI. The CDR3 totals 19 residues. This chain's CDR3 is CASSERLYPGLQHTDTQYF. The DNA for the CDR3 is TGTGCCAGCAGTGAAAGGCTGTATCCGGGGCTCCAACACACAGATACGCAGTATTTT.

The J gene is TRBJ2-7, the V gene TRBV3-1 (or the pseudogene TRBV3-2), with D maybe TRBD1 (6 bases). The CDR3 totals 14 residues. The V end lost 1 base, the J end lost 4 bases, and 11 bases lay between the germline ends. The germline gives CDR1 LGHDT, CDR2 YNNKEL (reference sequence). CDR3 in DNA: TGTGCCAGCAGCCAAGCTAGGACAGTATACGAGCAGTACTTC. This gives the protein CASSQARTVYEQYF.

This clone came up a few times. This chain joins TRBV15 and TRBJ1-5; D perhaps matches TRBD1 (5 bases). The CDR3 length is 16 residues. The ends were cut back, 3 bases at V and 0 bases at J, with 12 bases in the middle. The germline gives CDR1 LNHNV, CDR2 YYDKDF (reference sequence). DNA of the CDR3: TGTGCCACCAGCAGTGGGGGAGGATATAGCAATCAGCCCCAGCATTTT. Translation: CATSSGGGYSNQPQHF.

The chain uses TRBV21-1 and TRBJ2-2; the table's TRBD1 call for D was not verified on the DNA. TRBV21-1 is termed a pseudogene. The CDR3 extends over 16 amino acids. This chain's CDR3 is CASSKGTGGPPGELFF. CDR3 coding DNA: TGTGCCAGCAGCAAAGGGACAGGGGGCCCCCCCGGGGAGCTGTTTTTT.

This chain joins TRBV19 and TRBJ2-2; D remains unclear. There are 13 residues in the CDR3. Germline CDR1 is LNHDA and CDR2 is SQIVND (reference sequence). Between the trimmed V and J ends, which lost 4 bases and 5 bases, there was a span of 8 bases. The CDR3 loop is CASSTGRTGELFF. The CDR3 bases are TGTGCCAGTAGTACGGGTAGGACCGGGGAGCTGTTTTTT. The full variable domain, rest sourced from reference TRBV19 and TRBJ2-2, is DGGITQSPKYLFRKEGQNVTLSCEQNLNHDAMYWYRQDPGQGLRLIYYSQIVNDFQKGDIAEGYSVSREKKESFPLTVTSAQKNPTAFYLCASSTGRTGELFFGEGSRLTVL.

CDR3 protein: CASSPRGGTPSYEQYF. The DNA for the CDR3 is TGTGCCAGCAGTCCGAGGGGCGGGACTCCTTCCTACGAGCAGTACTTC. The chain combines TRBV6-6 with TRBJ2-7; TRBD2 is a possible D gene (6 bases). The V and J ends lost 5 bases and 1 base respectively, with 18 bases between them. Per germline, CDR1 MNHNY and CDR2 SVGAGI (reference sequence). This CDR3 comprises 16 residues.

The chain links TRBV11-2 to TRBJ2-5; D is uncertain. V shed 3 bases and J shed 3 bases, with 8 bases lying between them. The CDR3 runs 13 residues. Germline CDR1 SGHAT, CDR2 FQNNGV. CDR3 DNA sequence: TGTGCCAGCAGCTTTGATACAGAAGAGACCCAGTACTTC. Its protein product is CASSFDTEETQYF.

This chain connects TRBV4-1 to TRBJ2-1; 9 nucleotides match TRBD2. The V and J ends lost 2 bases and 4 bases, in that order; junction bases with no gene match: 3. This CDR3 contains 15 residues. From germline, CDR1 is MGHRA and CDR2 YSYEKL. CDR3 sequence reads: CASSQQGLAYNEQFF. The CDR3 DNA reads as TGCGCCAGCAGCCAACAGGGACTAGCTTACAATGAGCAGTTCTTC.

The chain couples TRBV11-2 to TRBJ1-3; D gene ambiguous. CDR3 length equals 16 residues. Germline CDR1 SGHAT, CDR2 FQNNGV. V was clipped by 5 bases and J by 3 bases, with 17 bases between them. This CDR3 is CASSLNIDGSGNTIYF. The CDR3 bases are TGTGCCAGCAGCCTAAACATCGATGGAAGTGGAAACACCATATATTTT. The complete variable domain, with remaining parts taken from reference TRBV11-2 and TRBJ1-3, reads EAGVAQSPRYKIIEKRQSVAFWCNPISGHATLYWYQQILGQGPKLLIQFQNNGVVDDSQLPKDRFSAERLKGVDSTLKIQPAKLEDSAVYLCASSLNIDGSGNTIYFGEGSWLTVV.

This rearrangement joins TRBV4-1 to TRBJ1-2, with D tentatively TRBD1 (5 bases). The V and J ends lost 4 bases and 4 bases respectively, with 13 bases between them. Germline-derived CDR1 and CDR2 are MGHRA and YSYEKL. There are 14 residues in the CDR3. In DNA, the CDR3 is TGCGCCAGCAGCCCTGGGGGGGAGTTCTATGGCTACACCTTC. Amino acid sequence: CASSPGGEFYGYTF.

This chain links TRBV7-9 with TRBJ2-1; no reliable D call. V lost 2 bases and J lost 6, with 11 bases in between. The CDR3 is 14 residues long. From germline, CDR1 is SEHNR and CDR2 FQNEAQ (reference sequence). The CDR3 coding sequence is TGTGCCAGCAGCTTAATCCTGCCGGCCAATGAGCAGTTCTTC. As protein: CASSLILPANEQFF.

The rearrangement links TRBV6-1 to TRBJ1-5; D ambiguous. V lost 3 bases to trimming and J lost 2 bases, with 17 bases between them. CDR1 is MNHNS and CDR2 is SASEGT in the germline V gene. This CDR3 is 17 amino acids long. Here the CDR3 reads CASSEEYTGGGNQPQHF. Written as DNA, the CDR3 is TGTGCCAGCAGTGAGGAATACACGGGAGGAGGCAATCAGCCCCAGCATTTT.

The V gene is TRBV11-2, the J gene TRBJ1-5; D is uncertain. V lost 5 bases and J 4 bases, leaving 9 bases between the germline ends. CDR3 length: 13 amino acids. CDR1 SGHAT and CDR2 FQNNGV come from the germline V gene. As DNA, the CDR3 is TGTGCCAGCAGCGGATGGACGAATCAGCCCCAGCATTTT. Its translation is CASSGWTNQPQHF.

This chain joins TRBV9 and TRBJ1-4; D remains ambiguous. Trimming cost V 5 bases and J 0 bases, with 11 bases left between them. Germline loops: CDR1 SGDLS, CDR2 YYNGEE. This CDR3 has 15 amino acids. CDR3 in amino acids: CASSSGLSTNEKLFF. CDR3 coding DNA: TGTGCCAGCAGTTCGGGCCTTTCAACTAATGAAAAACTGTTTTTT. Full variable domain (rest looked up from reference TRBV9 and TRBJ1-4): DSGVTQTPKHLITATGQRVTLRCSPRSGDLSVYWYQQSLDQGLQFLIQYYNGEERAKGNILERFSAQQFPDLHSELNLSSLELGDSALYFCASSSGLSTNEKLFFGSGTQLSVL.

The DNA of the CDR3 is TGTGCCAGCAGTTACTCGATTTCAGGGGTTGAGACCCAGTACTTC. Translated, it gives CASSYSISGVETQYF. The rearrangement uses TRBV6-5 and TRBJ2-5; D is possibly TRBD1 (6 bases). The CDR3 length is 15 residues. In germline, CDR1 is MNHEY, CDR2 SVGAGI. Trimming shortened V by 0 bases and J by 5 bases, and 13 bases separated the two germline ends.

The rearrangement uses TRBV27 and TRBJ1-2, with D perhaps matching TRBD1 (5 bases). The V gene's germline CDR1 is MNHEY and CDR2 SMNVEV (reference sequence). The V end was cut by 5 bases, the J end by 2 bases, with 15 bases between. CDR3 size: 15 residues. The CDR3 protein is CASSLDTWGNYGYTF. CDR3 sequence (DNA): TGTGCCAGCAGTCTCGACACTTGGGGGAACTATGGCTACACCTTC.

The gene calls are TRBV29-1 and TRBJ2-3; 7 positions match TRBD2. There are 13 residues in the CDR3. Looked up from germline, CDR1 is SQVTM and CDR2 is ANQGSEA. The J segment lost 5 bases and the V segment lost 4 bases, leaving 6 bases of the junction unmatched. DNA of the CDR3: TGCAGCGTTGTTGGGGGAGGGCTAGATACGCAGTATTTT. Encoded protein: CSVVGGGLDTQYF.

The V gene is TRBV19, the J gene TRBJ2-1; D is ambiguous. The CDR3 has 15 residues. The germline V gene has CDR1 LNHDA and CDR2 SQIVND (reference sequence). Trimming removed 0 bases at V and 5 bases at J, with 11 bases between. The CDR3 DNA reads as TGTGCCAGTAGTATAGAGGGTCTAGGACACAATGAGCAGTTCTTC. Its translation is CASSIEGLGHNEQFF.

The chain links TRBV7-2 to TRBJ2-1; D unclear. In germline, CDR1 is SGHTA, CDR2 FQGNSA. Trimming took 5 bases from V and 6 from J, leaving 17 bases between them. CDR3 size: 15 residues. CDR3 region: CASSPDFFAFNEQFF. The CDR3 DNA follows: TGTGCCAGCAGCCCTGACTTCTTCGCATTCAATGAGCAGTTCTTC.

This chain joins TRBV6-5 and TRBJ2-1; D unclear. The CDR3 spans 16 residues. V was trimmed by 0 bases and J by 2 bases, leaving 11 bases between them. Germline V gene data show CDR1 as MNHEY and CDR2 as SVGAGI. CDR3 bases: TGTGCCAGCAGTTACTCGGCAGGAACAACCTACAATGAGCAGTTCTTC. Its protein product is CASSYSAGTTYNEQFF.

This clone was detected only once. V and J are TRBV9 and TRBJ2-5; 12 bases agree with TRBD1. This CDR3 is built from 15 residues. After removal of 4 bases from V and 4 bases from J, the junction contained 5 bases not matched to a gene. Germline assignment: CDR1 SGDLS and CDR2 YYNGEE. In DNA form, the CDR3 reads TGTGCCAGCAGCATCGGGACAGGGGGCGGAGAGACCCAGTACTTC. Protein sequence: CASSIGTGGGETQYF. Drawing the rest from reference TRBV9 and TRBJ2-5, the complete variable domain is DSGVTQTPKHLITATGQRVTLRCSPRSGDLSVYWYQQSLDQGLQFLIQYYNGEERAKGNILERFSAQQFPDLHSELNLSSLELGDSALYFCASSIGTGGGETQYFGPGTRLLVL.

This chain links TRBV19 with TRBJ1-5; D perhaps matches TRBD1 (6 bases). V was trimmed by 4 bases and J by 8 bases, leaving 12 bases between them. This CDR3 is 13 amino acids long. CDR1 is LNHDA and CDR2 is SQIVND in the germline V gene (reference sequence). In nucleotides, the CDR3 is TGTGCCAGTAGTACGCAAAAGGGGGAGCCCCAGCATTTT. Translated: CASSTQKGEPQHF.

The chain is built from TRBV7-9 and TRBJ2-5, with 9 bases identical to TRBD1. From germline, CDR1 is SEHNR and CDR2 FQNEAQ (reference sequence). V shed 6 bases, J shed 5 bases, and the junction held 7 bases outside the gene matches. There are 14 residues in the CDR3. The CDR3 bases are TGTGCCAGCAGACCTCGGGACAGGGAGGAGACCCAGTACTTC. This encodes CASRPRDREETQYF.

This rearrangement joins TRBV6-5 to TRBJ2-7; no clear D. Germline V gene lookup returns CDR1 MNHEY and CDR2 SVGAGI. V lost 0 bases and J 4 bases, leaving 16 bases between the germline ends. CDR3 length: 16 residues. The CDR3 coding sequence is TGTGCCAGCAGTTACTCGATTGGGGATCGGGTATACGAGCAGTACTTC. Its protein is CASSYSIGDRVYEQYF.

This clone was picked up one time. This chain uses TRBV9 with TRBJ2-1; the D gene is possibly TRBD1 (6 bases). V lost 0 bases, J lost 0 bases, and 10 bases lay in between. CDR1 is SGDLS, CDR2 YYNGEE, per germline. The CDR3 sequence is 16 residues long. CDR3 protein: CASSVGPGDSYNEQFF. CDR3 bases: TGTGCCAGCAGCGTAGGCCCAGGGGACTCCTACAATGAGCAGTTCTTC.

This chain connects TRBV29-1 to TRBJ1-4; TRBD1 matches at 9 bases. Germline V gene lookup returns CDR1 SQVTM and CDR2 ANQGSEA. The CDR3 is 12 amino acids. The V and J ends lost 7 bases and 8 bases, in that order; junction bases with no gene match: 5. CDR3 sequence (DNA): TGCAGCGCCGGGACAGGGTACGAAAAACTGTTTTTT. Protein: CSAGTGYEKLFF.

The V gene is TRBV5-8, the J gene TRBJ2-5; D perhaps matches TRBD2 (6 bases). The CDR3 is 13 amino acids. With 5 bases removed from V and 7 bases from J, the gap between germline ends came to 15 bases. The germline V gene encodes CDR1 SGHTS and CDR2 YDEGEE. CDR3 DNA: TGTGCCAGCAGATCGCAGGGAGGTGGGACCCAGTACTTC. Its protein product is CASRSQGGGTQYF. Together with reference TRBV5-8 and TRBJ2-5, the CDR3 gives the full variable domain: EAGVTQSPTHLIKTRGQQATLRCSPISGHTSVYWYQQALGLGLQFLLWYDEGEERNRGNFPPRFSGRQFPNYSSELNVNALELEDSALYLCASRSQGGGTQYFGPGTRLLVL.

The chain couples TRBV24-1 to TRBJ1-2; D might be TRBD1 (6 bases). V lost 7 bases and J lost 8, with 16 bases in between. There are 13 residues in the CDR3. Germline V gene data show CDR1 as KGHDR and CDR2 as SFDVKD. The CDR3 loop reads CATRRTERDGYTF. The CDR3, as DNA: TGTGCCACCAGACGGACAGAGAGAGACGGCTACACCTTC.

This chain links TRBV7-3 with TRBJ2-1, with a weak D call TRBD1 (7 bases). V was trimmed by 1 base and J by 7 bases, leaving 20 bases between them. Germline CDR1 is SGHTA and CDR2 is FQGTGA. The CDR3 sequence is 17 residues long. The CDR3 here is CASSLKGGQEGLNEQFF. DNA for the CDR3: TGTGCCAGCAGCTTAAAGGGTGGACAGGAGGGGCTTAATGAGCAGTTCTTC.

V usage is TRBV21-1 and J usage is TRBJ2-1. TRBV21-1 has pseudogene status. CDR3 length equals 14 residues. The CDR3 loop is CATLDAEYLNEQFF. The DNA of the CDR3 is TGTGCCACCCTGGACGCCGAATATCTCAATGAGCAGTTCTTC.